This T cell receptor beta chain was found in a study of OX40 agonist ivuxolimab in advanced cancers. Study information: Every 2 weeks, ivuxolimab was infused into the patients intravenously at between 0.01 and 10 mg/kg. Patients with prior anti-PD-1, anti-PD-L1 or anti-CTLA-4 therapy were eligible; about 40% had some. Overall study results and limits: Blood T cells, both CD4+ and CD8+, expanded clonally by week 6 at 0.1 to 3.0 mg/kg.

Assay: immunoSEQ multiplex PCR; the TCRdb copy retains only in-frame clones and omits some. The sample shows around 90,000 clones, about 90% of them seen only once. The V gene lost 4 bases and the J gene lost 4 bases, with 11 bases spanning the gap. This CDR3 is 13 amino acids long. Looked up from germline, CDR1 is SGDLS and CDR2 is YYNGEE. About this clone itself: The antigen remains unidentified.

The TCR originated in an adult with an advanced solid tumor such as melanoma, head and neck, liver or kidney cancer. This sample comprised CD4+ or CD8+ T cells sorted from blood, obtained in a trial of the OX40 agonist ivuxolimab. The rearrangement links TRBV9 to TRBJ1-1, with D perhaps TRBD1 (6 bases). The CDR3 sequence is CASSLGGATEAFF. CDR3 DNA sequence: TGTGCCAGCAGCTTAGGGGGGGCCACTGAAGCTTTCTTT.